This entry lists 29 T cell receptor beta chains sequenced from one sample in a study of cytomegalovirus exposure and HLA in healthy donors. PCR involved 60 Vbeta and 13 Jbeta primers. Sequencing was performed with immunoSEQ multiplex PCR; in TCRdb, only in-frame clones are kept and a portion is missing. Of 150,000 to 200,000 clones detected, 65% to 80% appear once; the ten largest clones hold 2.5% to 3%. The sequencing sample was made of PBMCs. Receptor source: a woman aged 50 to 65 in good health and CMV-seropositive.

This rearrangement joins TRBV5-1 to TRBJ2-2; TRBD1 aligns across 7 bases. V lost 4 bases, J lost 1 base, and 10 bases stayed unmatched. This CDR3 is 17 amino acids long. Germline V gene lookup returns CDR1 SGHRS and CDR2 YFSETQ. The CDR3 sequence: CASSPHSRDRNTGELFF. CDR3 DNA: TGCGCCAGCAGCCCCCACTCCCGGGACAGGAACACCGGGGAGCTGTTTTTT.

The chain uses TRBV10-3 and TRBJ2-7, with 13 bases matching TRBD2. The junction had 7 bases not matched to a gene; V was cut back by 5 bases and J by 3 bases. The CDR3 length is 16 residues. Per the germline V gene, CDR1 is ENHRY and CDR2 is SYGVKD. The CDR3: CAISHGLAGANYEQYF. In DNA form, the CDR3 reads TGTGCCATCAGTCACGGACTAGCGGGGGCCAACTACGAGCAGTACTTC.

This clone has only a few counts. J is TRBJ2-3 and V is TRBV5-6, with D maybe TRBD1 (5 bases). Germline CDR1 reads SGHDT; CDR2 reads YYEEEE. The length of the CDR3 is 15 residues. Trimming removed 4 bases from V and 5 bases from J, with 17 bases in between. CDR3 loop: CASSQRIGAGDTQYF. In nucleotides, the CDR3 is TGTGCCAGCAGCCAGAGAATAGGGGCAGGAGATACGCAGTATTTT.

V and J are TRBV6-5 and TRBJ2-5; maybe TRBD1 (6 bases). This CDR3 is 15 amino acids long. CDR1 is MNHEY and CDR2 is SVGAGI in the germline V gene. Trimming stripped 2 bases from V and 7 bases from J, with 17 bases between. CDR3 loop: CASSYGSDRSGTQYF. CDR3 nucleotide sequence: TGTGCCAGCAGTTACGGATCCGACAGGTCGGGGACCCAGTACTTC.

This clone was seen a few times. The CDR3 reads CASSFDLAMQETQYF. The CDR3 DNA reads TGTGCCAGCAGCTTCGACCTAGCGATGCAAGAGACCCAGTACTTC. V gene TRBV6-6 combines with J gene TRBJ2-5; maybe TRBD2 (6 bases). Trimming stripped 6 bases from V and 2 bases from J, with 16 bases between. This CDR3 has 15 amino acids. Germline V CDR1 and CDR2: MNHNY, SVGAGI (reference sequence).

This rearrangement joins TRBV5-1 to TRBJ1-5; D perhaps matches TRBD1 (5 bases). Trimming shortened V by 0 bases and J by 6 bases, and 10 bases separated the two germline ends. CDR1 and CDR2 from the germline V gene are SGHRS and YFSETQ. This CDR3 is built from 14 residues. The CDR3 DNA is TGCGCCAGCAGCTTGGCGCAGGGAGGTCAGCCCCAGCATTTT. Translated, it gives CASSLAQGGQPQHF.

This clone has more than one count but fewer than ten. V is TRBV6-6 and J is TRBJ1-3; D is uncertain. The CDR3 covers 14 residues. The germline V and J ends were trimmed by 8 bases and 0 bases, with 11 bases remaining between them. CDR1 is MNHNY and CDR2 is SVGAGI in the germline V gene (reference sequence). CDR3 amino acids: CASGGSISGNTIYF. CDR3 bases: TGTGCCAGCGGAGGGTCCATCTCTGGAAACACCATATATTTT.

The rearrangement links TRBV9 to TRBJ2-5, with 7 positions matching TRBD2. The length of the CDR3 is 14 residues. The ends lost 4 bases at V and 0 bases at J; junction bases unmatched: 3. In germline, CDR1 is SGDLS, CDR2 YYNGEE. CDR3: CASSPGTNQETQYF. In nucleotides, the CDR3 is TGTGCCAGCAGCCCGGGGACTAACCAAGAGACCCAGTACTTC.

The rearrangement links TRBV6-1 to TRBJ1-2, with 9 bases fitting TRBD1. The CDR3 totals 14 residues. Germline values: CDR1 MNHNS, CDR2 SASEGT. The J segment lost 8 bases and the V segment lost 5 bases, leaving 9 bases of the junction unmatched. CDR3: CASSRTGGAEGYTF. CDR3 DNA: TGTGCCAGCAGTAGAACAGGGGGCGCGGAAGGCTACACCTTC.

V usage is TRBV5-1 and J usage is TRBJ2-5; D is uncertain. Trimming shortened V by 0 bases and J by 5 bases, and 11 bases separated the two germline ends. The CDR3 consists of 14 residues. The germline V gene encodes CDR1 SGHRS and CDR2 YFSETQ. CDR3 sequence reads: CASSLASAEETQYF. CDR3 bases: TGCGCCAGCAGCTTGGCGTCCGCGGAGGAGACCCAGTACTTC.

The CDR3 is CATSKDWTGANSPLHF. DNA for the CDR3: TGTGCCACCAGCAAAGACTGGACAGGGGCTAATTCACCCCTCCACTTT. This sequence joins TRBV15 and TRBJ1-6, with 9 bases lining up with TRBD1. This CDR3 region has 16 residues. V gave up 4 bases and J gave up 6 bases; unmatched junction bases: 7. Germline CDR1 reads LNHNV; CDR2 reads YYDKDF (reference sequence). Full variable domain (rest looked up from reference TRBV15 and TRBJ1-6): DAMVIQNPRYQVTQFGKPVTLSCSQTLNHNVMYWYQQKSSQAPKLLFHYYDKDFNNEADTPDNFQSRRPNTSFCFLDIRSPGLGDTAMYLCATSKDWTGANSPLHFGNGTRLTVT.

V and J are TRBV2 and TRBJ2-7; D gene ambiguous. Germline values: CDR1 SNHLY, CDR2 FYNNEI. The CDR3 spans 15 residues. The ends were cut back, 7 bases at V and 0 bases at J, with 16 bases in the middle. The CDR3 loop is CASKKEMESSYEQYF. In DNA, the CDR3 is TGTGCCAGCAAGAAAGAGATGGAGAGCTCCTACGAGCAGTACTTC.

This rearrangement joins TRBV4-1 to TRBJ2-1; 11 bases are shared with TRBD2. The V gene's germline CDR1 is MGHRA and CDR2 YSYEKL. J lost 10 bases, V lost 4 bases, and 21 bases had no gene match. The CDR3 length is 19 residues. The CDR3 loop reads CASSPGTSGASTMPREQFF. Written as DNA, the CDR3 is TGCGCCAGCAGCCCCGGGACTAGCGGAGCCTCTACAATGCCCCGGGAGCAGTTCTTC.

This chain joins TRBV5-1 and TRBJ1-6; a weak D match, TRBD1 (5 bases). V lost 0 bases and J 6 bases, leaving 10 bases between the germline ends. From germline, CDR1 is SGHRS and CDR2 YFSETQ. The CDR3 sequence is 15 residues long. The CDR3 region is CASSLVGQGNSPLHF. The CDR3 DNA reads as TGCGCCAGCAGCTTGGTAGGGCAGGGTAATTCACCCCTCCACTTT. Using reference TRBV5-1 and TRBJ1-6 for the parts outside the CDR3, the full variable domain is KAGVTQTPRYLIKTRGQQVTLSCSPISGHRSVSWYQQTPGQGLQFLFEYFSETQRNKGNFPGRFSGRQFSNSRSEMNVSTLELGDSALYLCASSLVGQGNSPLHFGNGTRLTVT.

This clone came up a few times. The CDR3 here is CASGRGSMNTEAFF. The CDR3, as DNA: TGTGCCAGCGGCCGGGGGAGCATGAACACTGAAGCTTTCTTT. The chain employs TRBV6-5 and TRBJ1-1, with D possibly TRBD1 on 5 matching bases. CDR3 length equals 14 residues. V was pared by 8 bases and J by 0 bases, with 13 bases between. Germline CDR1 MNHEY, CDR2 SVGAGI.

The CDR3 DNA is TGTGCCAGCAGCGCAGGGTTGGGTAATGAAAAACTGTTTTTT. It encodes CASSAGLGNEKLFF. The chain couples TRBV7-9 to TRBJ1-4; D possibly corresponds to TRBD1 (5 bases). Per germline, CDR1 SEHNR and CDR2 FQNEAQ (reference sequence). V dropped 5 bases and J dropped 4 bases, with 11 bases sitting between them. CDR3 size: 14 residues.

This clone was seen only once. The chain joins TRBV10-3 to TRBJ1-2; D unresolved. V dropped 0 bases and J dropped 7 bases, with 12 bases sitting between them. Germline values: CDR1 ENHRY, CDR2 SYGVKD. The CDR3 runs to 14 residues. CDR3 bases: TGTGCCATCAGTGAGTCCTCAAAGGCGGCTGGCTACACCTTC. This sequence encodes CAISESSKAAGYTF.

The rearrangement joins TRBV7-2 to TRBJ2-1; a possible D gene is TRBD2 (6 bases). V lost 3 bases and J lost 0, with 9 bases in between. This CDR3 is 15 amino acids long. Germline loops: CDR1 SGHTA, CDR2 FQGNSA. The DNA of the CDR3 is TGTGCCAGCAGCTTCAGGGACTCCTCCTACAATGAGCAGTTCTTC. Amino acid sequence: CASSFRDSSYNEQFF.

The CDR3 nucleotides read TGCGCCAGCAGCCAGGGACAGGCCAAGAATTCACCCCTCCACTTT. Protein sequence: CASSQGQAKNSPLHF. V usage is TRBV5-1 and J usage is TRBJ1-6, with 8 bases fitting TRBD1. V lost 4 bases, J lost 7 bases, and 7 bases stayed unmatched. Germline V CDR1 and CDR2: SGHRS, YFSETQ. The CDR3 extends over 15 amino acids. Filled out from reference TRBV5-1 and TRBJ1-6, the complete variable domain reads KAGVTQTPRYLIKTRGQQVTLSCSPISGHRSVSWYQQTPGQGLQFLFEYFSETQRNKGNFPGRFSGRQFSNSRSEMNVSTLELGDSALYLCASSQGQAKNSPLHFGNGTRLTVT.

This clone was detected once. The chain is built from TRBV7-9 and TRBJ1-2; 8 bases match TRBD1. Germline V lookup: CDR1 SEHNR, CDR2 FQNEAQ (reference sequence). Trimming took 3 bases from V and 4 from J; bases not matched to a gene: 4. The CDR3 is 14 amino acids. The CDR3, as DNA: TGTGCCAGCAGCTTGACAGGGGATTTCTATGGCTACACCTTC. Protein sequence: CASSLTGDFYGYTF.

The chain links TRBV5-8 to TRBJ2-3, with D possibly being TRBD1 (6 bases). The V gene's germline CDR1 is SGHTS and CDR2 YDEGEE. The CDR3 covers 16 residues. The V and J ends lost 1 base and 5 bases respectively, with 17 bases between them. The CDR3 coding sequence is TGTGCCAGCAGCTTGCAACAGGGTGGGTCAGAAGATACGCAGTATTTT. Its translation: CASSLQQGGSEDTQYF.

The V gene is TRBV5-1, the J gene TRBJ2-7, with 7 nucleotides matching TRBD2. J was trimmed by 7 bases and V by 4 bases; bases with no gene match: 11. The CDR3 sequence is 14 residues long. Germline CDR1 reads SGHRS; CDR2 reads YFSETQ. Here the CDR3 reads CASSRGSQLGEQYF. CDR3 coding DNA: TGCGCCAGCAGCCGCGGGAGCCAGCTCGGGGAGCAGTACTTC.

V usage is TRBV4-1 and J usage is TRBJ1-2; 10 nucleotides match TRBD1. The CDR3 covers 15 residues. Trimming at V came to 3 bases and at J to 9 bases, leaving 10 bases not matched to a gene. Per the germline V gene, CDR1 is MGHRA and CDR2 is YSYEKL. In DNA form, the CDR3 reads TGCGCCAGCAGCCAGACCGACAGGGGGCGCGGGAGCTACACCTTC. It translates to CASSQTDRGRGSYTF.

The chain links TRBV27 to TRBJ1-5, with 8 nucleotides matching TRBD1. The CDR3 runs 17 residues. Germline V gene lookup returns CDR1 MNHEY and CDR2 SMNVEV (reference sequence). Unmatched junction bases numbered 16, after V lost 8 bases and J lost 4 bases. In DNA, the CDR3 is TGTGCCAGCTCCCTGCGAGCCCCACAGGGGGGGAATCAGCCCCAGCATTTT. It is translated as CASSLRAPQGGNQPQHF.

The CDR3 is CASRQGRNNSPLHF. The CDR3 bases are TGTGCCAGCAGGCAGGGTCGCAATAATTCACCCCTCCACTTT. The chain carries TRBV2 and TRBJ1-6, with a weak D call TRBD1 (5 bases). The CDR3 is made up of 14 amino acids. Germline V gene sequence: CDR1 SNHLY, CDR2 FYNNEI. Trimming took off 6 bases at V and 5 bases at J, with 11 bases between the two ends.

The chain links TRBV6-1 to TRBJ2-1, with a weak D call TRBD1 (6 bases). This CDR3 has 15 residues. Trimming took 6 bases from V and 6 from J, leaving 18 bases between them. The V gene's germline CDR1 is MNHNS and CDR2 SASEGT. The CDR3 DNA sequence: TGTGCCAGCAGGGTCGGGACAAGTAATTTCAATGAGCAGTTCTTC. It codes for CASRVGTSNFNEQFF.

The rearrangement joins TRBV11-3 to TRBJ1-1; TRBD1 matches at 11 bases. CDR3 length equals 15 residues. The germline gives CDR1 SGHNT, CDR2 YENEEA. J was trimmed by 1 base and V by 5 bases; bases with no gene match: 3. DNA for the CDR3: TGTGCCAGCAGCCTAGGACAGGGGGCGAACACTGAAGCTTTCTTT. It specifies CASSLGQGANTEAFF.

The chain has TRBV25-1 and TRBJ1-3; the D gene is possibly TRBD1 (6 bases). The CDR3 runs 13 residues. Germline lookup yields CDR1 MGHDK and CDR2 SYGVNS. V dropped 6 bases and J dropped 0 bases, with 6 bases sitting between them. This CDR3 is CASRDSSGNTIYF. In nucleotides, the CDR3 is TGTGCCAGCAGGGACAGCTCTGGAAACACCATATATTTT.

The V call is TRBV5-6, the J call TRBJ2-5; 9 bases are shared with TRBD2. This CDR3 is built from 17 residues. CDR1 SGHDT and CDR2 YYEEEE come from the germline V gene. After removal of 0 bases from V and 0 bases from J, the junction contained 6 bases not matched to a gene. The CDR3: CASSLGFSGGNQETQYF. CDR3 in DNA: TGTGCCAGCAGCTTGGGATTTAGCGGGGGAAACCAAGAGACCCAGTACTTC.